The clone carrying this T cell receptor (beta chain) was seen once. Its antigen is as yet unknown. This sample was included in a study of T cell responses to AZD1222 COVID-19 vaccine. V was trimmed by 7 bases and J by 0 bases, leaving 14 bases between them. Germline V gene data show CDR1 as SGHTS and CDR2 as YDEGEE. The CDR3 loop spans 15 amino acids. Clones were read by immunoSEQ multiplex PCR, and TCRdb kept only the in-frame ones, dropping some. The table includes about 150,000 clones, about 90% detected once. Overall study findings and caveats: The donor cohort was predominantly white British with a female majority, and clonal diversity may have been underestimated.

This sample comprised peripheral blood, obtained on day 0 of MenACWY control vaccination. The gene calls are TRBV5-8 and TRBJ2-1; no reliable D call. The sequence was obtained from an adult in good health. As DNA, the CDR3 is TGTGCCAGCGGATTTGATTGGGGCTCCTACAATGAGCAGTTCTTC. It encodes CASGFDWGSYNEQFF.